The sequence of this T cell receptor beta chain was determined in a study of shared clonotypes between healthy human individuals. The study's findings and limits: Among non-shared clonotypes, generation probabilities were lower than among those shared by all four donors.

With regard to this clone: Its antigen is unknown.

In the study's own analysis: Filtering was not the same, since immunoSEQ gave junction-only sequences without quality scores. Profiling relied on immunoSEQ multiplex PCR, and the TCRdb table lists in-frame clones only, not all of them. Clone size and V and J calls were adopted from that table, with D and trimming inferred from the DNA. The sample lists more than 1 million clones, approximately 78% occurring once. Memory CD4+ cells were the fraction left after CD45RA+ naive selection. CDR1 and CDR2 from the germline V gene are SGHRS and YFSETQ. Deletions cut 1 base from V and 5 bases from J, with 10 bases between. This CDR3 is built from 15 residues.

The receptor comes from a man aged 18 to 30 in good health. Some clones in this sample may be carry-over from other donors' samples. Input material: memory CD4+ T cells from PBMCs. Subset noted: CD45RA-negative fraction. The chain recombines TRBV5-1 with TRBJ1-6; a weak D match, TRBD1 (6 bases). The DNA for the CDR3 is TGCGCCAGCAGCTTGAGGGGGAGGGATAATTCACCCCTCCACTTT. Amino acids: CASSLRGRDNSPLHF.